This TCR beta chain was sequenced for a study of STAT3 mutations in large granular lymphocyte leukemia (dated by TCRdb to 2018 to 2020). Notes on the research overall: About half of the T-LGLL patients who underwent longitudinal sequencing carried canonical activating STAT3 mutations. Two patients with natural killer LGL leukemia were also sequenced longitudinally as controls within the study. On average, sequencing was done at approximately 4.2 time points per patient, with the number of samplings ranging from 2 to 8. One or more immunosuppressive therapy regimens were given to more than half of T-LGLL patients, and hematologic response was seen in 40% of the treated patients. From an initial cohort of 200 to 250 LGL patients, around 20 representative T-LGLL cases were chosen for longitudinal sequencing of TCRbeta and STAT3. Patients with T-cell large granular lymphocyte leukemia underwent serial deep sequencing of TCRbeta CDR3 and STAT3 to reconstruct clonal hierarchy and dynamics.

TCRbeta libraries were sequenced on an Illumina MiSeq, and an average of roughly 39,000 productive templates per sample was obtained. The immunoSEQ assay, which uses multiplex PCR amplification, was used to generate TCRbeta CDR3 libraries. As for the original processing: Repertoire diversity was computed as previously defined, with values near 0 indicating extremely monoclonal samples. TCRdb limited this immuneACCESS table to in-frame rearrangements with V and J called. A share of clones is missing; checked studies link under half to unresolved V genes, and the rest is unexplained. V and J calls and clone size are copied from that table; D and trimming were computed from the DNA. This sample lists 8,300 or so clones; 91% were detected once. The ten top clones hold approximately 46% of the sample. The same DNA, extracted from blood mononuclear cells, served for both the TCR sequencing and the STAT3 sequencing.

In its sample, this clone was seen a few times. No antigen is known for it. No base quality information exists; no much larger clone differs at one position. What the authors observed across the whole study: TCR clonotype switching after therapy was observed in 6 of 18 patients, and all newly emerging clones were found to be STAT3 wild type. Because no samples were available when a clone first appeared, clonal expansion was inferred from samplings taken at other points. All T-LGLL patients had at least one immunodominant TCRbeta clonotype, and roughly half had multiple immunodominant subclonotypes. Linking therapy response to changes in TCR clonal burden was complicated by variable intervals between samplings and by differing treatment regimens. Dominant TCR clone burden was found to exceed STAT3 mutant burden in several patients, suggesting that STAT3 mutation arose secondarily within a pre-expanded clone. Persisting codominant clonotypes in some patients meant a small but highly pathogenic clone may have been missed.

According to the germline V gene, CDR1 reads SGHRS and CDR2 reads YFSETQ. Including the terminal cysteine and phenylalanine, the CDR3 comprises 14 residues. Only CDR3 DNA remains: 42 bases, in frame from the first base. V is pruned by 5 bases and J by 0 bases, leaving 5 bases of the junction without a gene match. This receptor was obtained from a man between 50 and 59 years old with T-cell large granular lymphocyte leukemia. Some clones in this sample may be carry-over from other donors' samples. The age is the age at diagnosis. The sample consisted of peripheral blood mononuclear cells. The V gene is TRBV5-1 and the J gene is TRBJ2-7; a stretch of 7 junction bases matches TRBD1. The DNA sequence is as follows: TGCGCCAGCAGAACCCCAGGGGGCTCCTACGAGCAGTACTTC. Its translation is CASRTPGGSYEQYF.